The 26 T cell receptor beta chains given below trace back to one sample, sequenced in a study of OX40 agonist ivuxolimab in advanced cancers. Library construction relied on the immunoSEQ multiplex PCR assay. This is the immuneACCESS table as TCRdb keeps it, with only in-frame sequences that have V and J called. A part of the clones is gone; compared with another copy, unresolved V genes explain less than half, and the rest is unexplained. Present in this sample are tens of thousands of clones, more than 65% of which were seen just once. The biggest ten clones account for approximately 5.1% of the sample. Sequences were derived from CD4+ or CD8+ T cells sorted from blood, sampled in a trial of the OX40 agonist ivuxolimab. The receptor source for this set is an adult with an advanced solid tumor such as melanoma, head and neck, liver or kidney cancer.

This chain connects TRBV7-2 to TRBJ2-1; 7 bases align to TRBD2. V was pared by 5 bases and J by 5 bases, with 9 bases of the junction left unmatched. The CDR3 spans 15 residues. Germline CDR1 is SGHTA and CDR2 is FQGNSA. CDR3 loop: CASSLSGTPNNEQFF. The CDR3 region has the DNA TGTGCCAGCAGCCTGAGCGGGACTCCGAACAATGAGCAGTTCTTC.

This sequence joins TRBV4-3 and TRBJ2-6, with D perhaps matching TRBD2 (6 bases). Per the germline V gene, CDR1 is LGHNA and CDR2 is YSLEER. The V end was cut by 0 bases, the J end by 1 base, with 7 bases between. The CDR3 consists of 16 residues. The CDR3: CASSQDRGSGANVLTF. The CDR3 region has the DNA TGCGCCAGCAGCCAAGACCGGGGGTCTGGGGCCAACGTCCTGACTTTC.

This chain links TRBV28 with TRBJ1-5; 10 bases match TRBD1. The CDR3 is made up of 16 amino acids. Germline V gene data show CDR1 as MDHEN and CDR2 as SYDVKM. V lost 5 bases to trimming and J lost 5 bases; unmatched junction nucleotides: 9. The CDR3 nucleotides read TGTGCCAGCAGTCATACCGGACAGGGGGGTTATCAGCCCCAGCATTTT. This encodes CASSHTGQGGYQPQHF.

The rearrangement links TRBV19 to TRBJ2-1, with a tentative D call TRBD1 (5 bases). Germline V gene sequence: CDR1 LNHDA, CDR2 SQIVND (reference sequence). The CDR3 runs to 15 residues. Trimming left V 1 base short and J 6 bases short, with 13 bases between. The CDR3 nucleotides read TGTGCCAGTAGTATAGCCCGACAGTTGGGCAATGAGCAGTTCTTC. It encodes CASSIARQLGNEQFF.

The gene calls are TRBV5-8 and TRBJ1-2, with D possibly being TRBD1 (5 bases). The CDR3 totals 14 residues. V was trimmed by 0 bases and J by 14 bases, leaving 20 bases between them. Germline assignment: CDR1 SGHTS and CDR2 YDEGEE. CDR3 amino acids: CASSLVGIRASTTF. In nucleotides, the CDR3 is TGTGCCAGCAGCTTGGTTGGTATCAGGGCGTCTACAACCTTC.

This clone has just a few counts. This rearrangement joins TRBV6-4 to TRBJ2-7; 7 bases fit TRBD1. V lost 3 bases to trimming and J lost 7 bases; unmatched junction nucleotides: 6. Germline V gene lookup returns CDR1 MRHNA and CDR2 SNTAGT. The CDR3 sequence is 13 residues long. The CDR3 region has the DNA TGTGCCAGCAGTGAGGGGACAGAGGGGGAGCAGTACTTC. It specifies CASSEGTEGEQYF.

J is TRBJ1-2 and V is TRBV11-2; 10 positions match TRBD1. The length of the CDR3 is 14 residues. Germline trimming cut 3 bases from V and 8 bases from J; bases unmatched to any gene: 6. Germline values: CDR1 SGHAT, CDR2 FQNNGV. CDR3 DNA: TGTGCCAGCAGCTTGCGACAGGGGGCGCCCGGCTACACCTTC. This gives the protein CASSLRQGAPGYTF.

This clone was observed once. The identical CDR3 is also encoded by other nucleotide sequences in the sample. This chain joins TRBV9 and TRBJ1-2; 7 positions agree with TRBD1. Germline CDR1 reads SGDLS; CDR2 reads YYNGEE. Trimming removed 1 base from V and 0 bases from J; junction bases left unmatched: 6. This CDR3 region has 16 residues. Here the CDR3 reads CASSVSPGQANYGYTF. CDR3 nucleotide sequence: TGTGCCAGCAGCGTAAGCCCAGGACAGGCTAACTATGGCTACACCTTC.

The table lists this clone with a few counts. This chain joins TRBV4-2 and TRBJ2-3; TRBD1 or TRBD2 may be the D gene (5 bases each). CDR1 and CDR2 from the germline V gene are LGHNA and YNFKEQ. The CDR3 length is 15 residues. V lost 3 bases to trimming and J lost 2 bases, with 12 bases between them. CDR3 sequence (DNA): TGTGCCAGCAGCCACCCGGGACCACCCACAGATACGCAGTATTTT. The encoded protein is CASSHPGPPTDTQYF.

This chain links TRBV9 with TRBJ1-2, with 7 bases matching TRBD1. CDR1 SGDLS and CDR2 YYNGEE come from the germline V gene. J lost 1 base, V lost 4 bases, and 7 bases had no gene match. This CDR3 region has 15 residues. The CDR3 region is CASSPTGAINYGYTF. CDR3 nucleotide sequence: TGTGCCAGCAGCCCCACAGGGGCGATTAACTATGGCTACACCTTC.

In nucleotides, the CDR3 is TGTGCCAGCAGTTCCAACAGCGGTACAGATACGCAGTATTTT. Amino acid sequence: CASSSNSGTDTQYF. The chain joins TRBV27 to TRBJ2-3; D perhaps matches TRBD2 (5 bases). V lost 4 bases and J 3 bases, leaving 11 bases between the germline ends. CDR1 and CDR2 (germline): MNHEY, SMNVEV (reference sequence). The CDR3 covers 14 residues.

The chain combines TRBV29-1 with TRBJ1-6; 8 bases fit TRBD1. Germline V gene lookup returns CDR1 SQVTM and CDR2 ANQGSEA. The CDR3 sequence is 13 residues long. With 7 bases clipped from V and 7 bases from J, the junction kept 6 bases outside the gene matches. The CDR3 bases are TGCAGCGCTAGGACAGGGCCCAATTCACCCCTCCACTTT. It codes for CSARTGPNSPLHF. Drawing the rest from reference TRBV29-1 and TRBJ1-6, the complete variable domain is SAVISQKPSRDICQRGTSLTIQCQVDSQVTMMFWYRQQPGQSLTLIATANQGSEATYESGFVIDKFPISRPNLTFSTLTVSNMSPEDSSIYLCSARTGPNSPLHFGNGTRLTVT.

The rearrangement uses TRBV9 and TRBJ2-1, with 7 bases lining up with TRBD1. The CDR3 runs to 15 residues. J lost 2 bases, V lost 3 bases, and 5 bases had no gene match. CDR1 is SGDLS and CDR2 is YYNGEE in the germline V gene. CDR3 in DNA: TGTGCCAGCAGCGCCACGGGACAGCCCTACAATGAGCAGTTCTTC. It translates to CASSATGQPYNEQFF.

The chain is built from TRBV4-1 and TRBJ2-7; possibly TRBD2 for D (5 bases). This CDR3 is 14 amino acids long. Trimming stripped 0 bases from V and 1 base from J, with 7 bases between. Germline V gene lookup returns CDR1 MGHRA and CDR2 YSYEKL. The CDR3 protein is CASSQEEGSYEQYV. In DNA form, the CDR3 reads TGCGCCAGCAGCCAAGAAGAGGGTTCCTACGAGCAGTACGTC.

This chain joins TRBV28 and TRBJ1-3; D uncertain. Trimming removed 1 base from V and 0 bases from J, with 7 bases in between. This CDR3 region has 15 residues. Per germline, CDR1 MDHEN and CDR2 SYDVKM. CDR3 protein: CASSLFWGSGNTIYF. CDR3 DNA sequence: TGTGCCAGCAGTTTATTCTGGGGCTCTGGAAACACCATATATTTT.

The rearrangement links TRBV6-4 to TRBJ2-5, with D perhaps TRBD2 (5 bases). CDR3 size: 15 residues. V gave up 3 bases and J gave up 5 bases, with 16 bases separating them. Per germline, CDR1 MRHNA and CDR2 SNTAGT. Here the CDR3 reads CASSEGPGGSETQYF. CDR3 bases: TGTGCCAGCAGTGAAGGGCCTGGCGGGTCGGAGACCCAGTACTTC.

The sample holds a few counts of this clone. The chain carries TRBV7-8 and TRBJ1-5, with D maybe TRBD1 (5 bases). Deletions cut 1 base from V and 0 bases from J, with 7 bases between. Germline values: CDR1 SGHVS, CDR2 FQNEAQ. This CDR3 is built from 15 residues. CDR3 sequence: CASSLGDSSNQPQHF. In DNA form, the CDR3 reads TGTGCCAGCAGCTTAGGAGACAGTAGCAATCAGCCCCAGCATTTT.

The chain couples TRBV5-4 to TRBJ2-5, with TRBD1 matching 7 bases. The J segment lost 6 bases and the V segment lost 4 bases, leaving 6 bases of the junction unmatched. CDR3 length: 13 residues. Germline CDR1 SGHNT, CDR2 YYREEE (reference sequence). The CDR3 DNA follows: TGTGCCAGCAGCACTCAGGGGGAGCAGACCCAGTACTTC. Translation gives CASSTQGEQTQYF.

The chain links TRBV7-2 to TRBJ2-1; 10 nucleotides align to TRBD2. After removal of 0 bases from V and 2 bases from J, the junction contained 10 bases not matched to a gene. CDR1 SGHTA and CDR2 FQGNSA come from the germline V gene. This CDR3 is built from 19 residues. CDR3 loop: CASSLAGGASGRTYNEQFF. CDR3 coding DNA: TGTGCCAGCAGCTTAGCGGGTGGCGCTAGCGGGAGAACCTACAATGAGCAGTTCTTC.

This chain joins TRBV5-1 and TRBJ1-2, with D possibly being TRBD1 (6 bases). CDR1 is SGHRS, CDR2 YFSETQ, per germline. The CDR3 length is 13 residues. V was trimmed by 7 bases and J by 8 bases, leaving 18 bases between them. CDR3 DNA: TGCGCCAGCGCAGAGGGGGGAACCGGCGGCTACACCTTC. Translated: CASAEGGTGGYTF.

Here the CDR3 DNA reads TGTGCCAGTAGCATGGTGGTAGGGGGGAGTCAGCCCCAGCATTTT. This gives the protein CASSMVVGGSQPQHF. V is TRBV19 and J is TRBJ1-5; possible D gene TRBD1, 6 bases. With 6 bases removed from V and 6 bases from J, the gap between germline ends came to 18 bases. Germline CDR1 and CDR2: LNHDA and SQIVND (reference sequence). This CDR3 is built from 15 residues.

The gene calls are TRBV7-3 and TRBJ2-7; tentative D call: TRBD1 (6 bases). Per germline, CDR1 SGHTA and CDR2 FQGTGA. Trimming cost V 1 base and J 7 bases, with 20 bases left between them. The CDR3 loop spans 16 amino acids. The CDR3 here is CASSLMAGVGQSEQYF. Here the CDR3 DNA reads TGTGCCAGCAGCTTAATGGCAGGGGTCGGGCAGAGTGAGCAGTACTTC.

This clone was found once. The rearrangement links TRBV7-2 to TRBJ2-1; D gene unclear. Trimming left V 0 bases short and J 7 bases short, with 7 bases between. Germline V gives CDR1 SGHTA, CDR2 FQGNSA. The length of the CDR3 is 13 residues. In nucleotides, the CDR3 is TGTGCCAGCAGCTTAGCGCTAATGAATGAGCAGTTCTTC. Translating gives CASSLALMNEQFF.

This chain uses TRBV6-6 with TRBJ1-5; D is possibly TRBD1 (6 bases). This CDR3 region has 15 residues. The V end was cut by 2 bases, the J end by 3 bases, with 11 bases between. In germline, CDR1 is MNHNY, CDR2 SVGAGI (reference sequence). CDR3 sequence reads: CASSYTGQFNQPQHF. CDR3 nucleotides: TGTGCCAGCAGTTACACAGGACAGTTCAATCAGCCCCAGCATTTT.

The sample holds a few counts of this clone. This chain joins TRBV9 and TRBJ2-1; the match to TRBD2 covers 9 bases. Per germline, CDR1 SGDLS and CDR2 YYNGEE. This CDR3 is built from 17 residues. V lost 0 bases, J lost 5 bases, and 9 bases stayed unmatched. The CDR3 loop reads CASSVDFRLAGNNEQFF. In DNA, the CDR3 is TGTGCCAGCAGCGTAGATTTTCGCCTAGCGGGGAACAATGAGCAGTTCTTC.

This clone was counted between two and nine times. The V call is TRBV28, the J call TRBJ2-3, with 11 bases matching TRBD2. The CDR3 has 18 amino acids. CDR1 and CDR2 from the germline V gene are MDHEN and SYDVKM. With V trimmed by 0 bases and J by 1 base, 6 bases remained unmatched. The CDR3 region has the DNA TGTGCCAGCAGTTTATGGGCTAGCGGGGGGTTGGGCACAGATACGCAGTATTTT. Translated: CASSLWASGGLGTDTQYF. Full variable domain (outside the CDR3, taken from reference TRBV28 and TRBJ2-3): DVKVTQSSRYLVKRTGEKVFLECVQDMDHENMFWYRQDPGLGLRLIYFSYDVKMKEKGDIPEGYSVSREKKERFSLILESASTNQTSMYLCASSLWASGGLGTDTQYFGPGTRLTVL.